One and the same sample provided the 29 T cell receptor beta chains below, sequenced in a study of beta chain features in type 1 diabetes. These receptors are not linked to any known antigen. Findings and limits, study-wide: TCRB CDR3s from Type 1 diabetes patients were moderately but significantly shorter in all four CD4+ subsets.

Of the isolated RNA, all was reverse transcribed, and so the sequenced material was expressed TCRB transcripts. Using immunoSEQ multiplex PCR, the repertoire was profiled, and TCRdb retains in-frame clones only, with some absent. This sample yields around 710,000 clones, of which 9.5% to 15% are seen a single time; around 0.12% belongs to the top ten. The sequencing sample was made of naive CD4+ T cells from blood. The receptors derive from a man in his thirties or forties with type 1 diabetes.

The chain combines TRBV9 with TRBJ1-5; 10 bases are shared with TRBD1. Germline CDR1 is SGDLS and CDR2 is YYNGEE. The CDR3 has 14 residues. The junction had 3 bases not matched to a gene; V was cut back by 1 base and J by 8 bases. The DNA for the CDR3 is TGTGCCAGCAGCGTACGGGACAGGGGCGAGCCCCAGCATTTT. Protein sequence: CASSVRDRGEPQHF.

This clone was seen a few times. The junction and the germline gene differ at one end; a read error may be behind it. The sample carries other DNA sequences with the same CDR3. The V call is TRBV30, the J call TRBJ1-3; no firm D call. The CDR3 extends over 12 amino acids. Germline lookup yields CDR1 GTSNPN and CDR2 SVGIG (reference sequence). DNA for the CDR3: TGTGCCTGGAGTGTCGCTGGCAACACCATATATTTT. Residues: CAWSVAGNTIYF.

This clone showed up just once. The J gene is TRBJ1-2, the V gene TRBV19; no reliable D call. The ends were cut back, 4 bases at V and 3 bases at J, with 9 bases in the middle. CDR3 length: 13 residues. Germline V gives CDR1 LNHDA, CDR2 SQIVND (reference sequence). The CDR3 spells CASSKAGHYGYTF. The CDR3 DNA reads as TGTGCCAGTAGTAAGGCAGGACACTATGGCTACACCTTC.

This clone came up many times. The rearrangement uses TRBV6-1 and TRBJ2-7, with 9 bases aligning to TRBD1. Per germline, CDR1 MNHNS and CDR2 SASEGT. The length of the CDR3 is 14 residues. Trimming took 3 bases from V and 9 from J; bases not matched to a gene: 9. The chain's CDR3 is CASSDLTGGVAQYF. The CDR3 nucleotides are TGTGCCAGCAGTGACCTGACAGGGGGGGTCGCGCAGTACTTC.

The gene calls are TRBV7-2 and TRBJ2-2, with a weak D call TRBD1 (6 bases). CDR3 size: 16 residues. Germline V gives CDR1 SGHTA, CDR2 FQGNSA. Trimming cost V 3 bases and J 1 base, with 12 bases left between them. This CDR3 reads CASSFQPGQNTGELFF. As DNA, the CDR3 is TGTGCCAGCAGCTTCCAACCGGGACAGAACACCGGGGAGCTGTTTTTT.

The chain combines TRBV18 with TRBJ2-2; no clear D. CDR1 KGHSH and CDR2 LQKENI come from the germline V gene. This CDR3 contains 13 residues. V was trimmed by 6 bases and J by 4 bases, leaving 9 bases between them. The CDR3 nucleotides are TGTGCCAGCTCGCAGTCAGGCACCGGGGAGCTGTTTTTT. Its protein is CASSQSGTGELFF.

V and J are TRBV7-2 and TRBJ2-5; 8 bases are a match to TRBD1. Germline CDR1 SGHTA, CDR2 FQGNSA. Trimming at V came to 4 bases and at J to 5 bases, leaving 18 bases not matched to a gene. CDR3 size: 18 residues. The CDR3 region is CASSSGTGALKYGETQYF. Written as DNA, the CDR3 is TGTGCCAGCAGCTCCGGGACAGGCGCCCTCAAGTACGGGGAGACCCAGTACTTC. The whole variable domain, filled in from reference TRBV7-2 and TRBJ2-5, reads GAGVSQSPSNKVTEKGKDVELRCDPISGHTALYWYRQSLGQGLEFLIYFQGNSAPDKSGLPSDRFSAERTGGSVSTLTIQRTQQEDSAVYLCASSSGTGALKYGETQYFGPGTRLLVL.

This clone was seen a handful of times. Here the CDR3 reads CAISETRHEQFF. Here the CDR3 DNA reads TGTGCCATCAGTGAGACTCGGCATGAGCAGTTCTTC. The chain employs TRBV10-3 and TRBJ2-1, with D unclear. Trimming pared 2 bases from V and 8 bases from J, leaving 7 bases between. CDR3 length: 12 residues. Germline-derived CDR1 and CDR2 are ENHRY and SYGVKD.

This chain uses TRBV19 with TRBJ2-1; tentative D call: TRBD1 (6 bases). V shed 1 base and J shed 0 bases, with 7 bases lying between them. The CDR3 is 15 residues long. Germline V gene lookup returns CDR1 LNHDA and CDR2 SQIVND (reference sequence). CDR3 amino acids: CASSIGDTSYNEQFF. In DNA, the CDR3 is TGTGCCAGTAGTATAGGGGACACCTCCTACAATGAGCAGTTCTTC.

The V gene is TRBV7-2, the J gene TRBJ2-1, with 7 bases that match TRBD2. The germline V gene has CDR1 SGHTA and CDR2 FQGNSA. The CDR3 extends over 13 amino acids. With V trimmed by 7 bases and J by 8 bases, 8 bases remained unmatched. The CDR3 spells CASTSTSTDEQFF. CDR3 in DNA: TGTGCCAGCACCTCGACTAGCACCGATGAGCAGTTCTTC.

This clone was recorded a few times. The chain links TRBV4-3 to TRBJ1-1, with unresolved D. There are 13 residues in the CDR3. CDR1 is LGHNA, CDR2 YSLEER, per germline. V was trimmed by 0 bases and J by 8 bases, leaving 10 bases between them. CDR3 coding DNA: TGCGCCAGCAGCCAAGACCGGGTGGGAGAAGCTTTCTTT. Encoded protein: CASSQDRVGEAFF.

The V gene is TRBV10-3, the J gene TRBJ2-7; the D call may be TRBD1 or TRBD2 (6 bases each). The CDR3 covers 15 residues. Germline V gene lookup returns CDR1 ENHRY and CDR2 SYGVKD. Trimming removed 3 bases from V and 0 bases from J, with 12 bases in between. The CDR3 region has the DNA TGTGCCATCAGTGACGGGGGCGTCAGCTCCTACGAGCAGTACTTC. It translates to CAISDGGVSSYEQYF.

The chain couples TRBV18 to TRBJ2-2, with a possible D match to TRBD1 (5 bases). Per the germline V gene, CDR1 is KGHSH and CDR2 is LQKENI. The CDR3 is 16 amino acids. The V and J ends lost 1 base and 3 bases respectively, with 12 bases between them. The CDR3 sequence: CASSPRPATDTGELFF. In DNA form, the CDR3 reads TGTGCCAGCTCACCACGTCCAGCGACAGACACCGGGGAGCTGTTTTTT.

V gene TRBV4-3 combines with J gene TRBJ2-1, with 7 bases matching TRBD2. Germline loops: CDR1 LGHNA, CDR2 YSLEER. This CDR3 spans 16 amino acids. Trimming took 3 bases from V and 5 from J; bases not matched to a gene: 10. For the CDR3, the DNA is TGCGCCAGCAGCCAGTCTGGTACTAGCGAAAACAATGAGCAGTTCTTC. Its protein product is CASSQSGTSENNEQFF.

This clone was counted between two and nine times. The chain joins TRBV28 to TRBJ2-7; possible D gene TRBD1, 5 bases. This CDR3 has 15 residues. The germline V gene encodes CDR1 MDHEN and CDR2 SYDVKM. Trimming removed 4 bases from V and 2 bases from J, with 15 bases in between. CDR3 DNA sequence: TGTGCCAGCAGTTACCAGGGAATCCCAACCTACGAGCAGTACTTC. Residues: CASSYQGIPTYEQYF. Supplemented by reference TRBV28 and TRBJ2-7, the full variable domain reads DVKVTQSSRYLVKRTGEKVFLECVQDMDHENMFWYRQDPGLGLRLIYFSYDVKMKEKGDIPEGYSVSREKKERFSLILESASTNQTSMYLCASSYQGIPTYEQYFGPGTRLTVT.

This clone was picked up a small number of times. This chain uses TRBV9 with TRBJ1-6, with a possible D match to TRBD1 (6 bases). The germline V and J ends were trimmed by 3 bases and 8 bases, with 15 bases remaining between them. Germline values: CDR1 SGDLS, CDR2 YYNGEE. The CDR3 is made up of 15 amino acids. The CDR3 loop is CASSASGTPDSPLHF. The CDR3 DNA reads as TGTGCCAGCAGCGCATCCGGGACACCGGATTCACCCCTCCACTTT.

J is TRBJ1-4 and V is TRBV5-1; 9 bases align to TRBD1. CDR1 SGHRS and CDR2 YFSETQ come from the germline V gene. The CDR3 contains 14 residues. V lost 4 bases and J lost 6; bases outside the gene matches: 4. DNA of the CDR3: TGCGCCAGCAGCCGTGACAGGGGGGATGAAAAACTGTTTTTT. Translation gives CASSRDRGDEKLFF.

The chain's CDR3 is CASSPQGVNSNQPQHF. The CDR3 DNA reads TGTGCCAGCAGCCCTCAGGGGGTGAATAGCAATCAGCCCCAGCATTTT. The rearrangement links TRBV4-2 to TRBJ1-5, with 7 nucleotides matching TRBD1. The CDR3 is made up of 16 amino acids. CDR1 LGHNA and CDR2 YNFKEQ come from the germline V gene. V dropped 4 bases and J dropped 0; count of bases not matched to a gene: 6.

This clone was seen more than once but under ten times. The V and J genes are TRBV2 and TRBJ1-1; no firm D call. This CDR3 region has 12 residues. CDR1 is SNHLY and CDR2 is FYNNEI in the germline V gene. The V end was cut by 8 bases, the J end by 1 base, with 8 bases between. The CDR3 region is CASGQENTEAFF. CDR3 bases: TGTGCCAGCGGGCAGGAGAACACTGAAGCTTTCTTT.

Only a few counts were recorded for this clone. V and J are TRBV30 and TRBJ1-2, with no clear D. The CDR3 is 14 amino acids. Germline V gene data show CDR1 as GTSNPN and CDR2 as SVGIG (reference sequence). Between the trimmed V and J ends, which lost 2 bases and 7 bases, there was a span of 17 bases. Written as DNA, the CDR3 is TGTGCCTGGAGTTACAGAGAACGCCTCGGTGGCTACACCTTC. This codes for CAWSYRERLGGYTF.

There are a few counts of this clone. The sample contains more than one DNA sequence encoding this CDR3. The chain couples TRBV9 to TRBJ2-7; possible D gene TRBD1, 5 bases. Germline assignment: CDR1 SGDLS and CDR2 YYNGEE. There are 13 residues in the CDR3. Trimming removed 3 bases from V and 0 bases from J, with 7 bases in between. The CDR3 coding sequence is TGTGCCAGCAGCGCAGGGTCCTCCTACGAGCAGTACTTC. It codes for CASSAGSSYEQYF.

This clone was counted only a few times. This chain uses TRBV15 with TRBJ1-5; 9 positions agree with TRBD1. Germline V lookup: CDR1 LNHNV, CDR2 YYDKDF (reference sequence). The CDR3 is 17 residues long. V lost 2 bases and J lost 3; bases outside the gene matches: 8. The chain's CDR3 is CATSRSPGTGSNQPQHF. The CDR3 region has the DNA TGTGCCACCAGCAGATCCCCCGGGACAGGGTCCAATCAGCCCCAGCATTTT.

In this sample, this clone turned up a few times. This chain links TRBV28 with TRBJ1-5, with D perhaps TRBD1 (5 bases). V was clipped by 4 bases and J by 4 bases, with 14 bases between them. Germline V gene lookup returns CDR1 MDHEN and CDR2 SYDVKM. CDR3 size: 15 residues. This CDR3 is CASSSTTEGNQPQHF. In nucleotides, the CDR3 is TGTGCCAGCAGTTCCACTACGGAGGGGAATCAGCCCCAGCATTTT.

The gene calls are TRBV25-1 and TRBJ1-4; 7 bases are a match to TRBD1. The CDR3 is 14 residues long. V lost 4 bases and J lost 7; bases outside the gene matches: 6. Germline V gene data show CDR1 as MGHDK and CDR2 as SYGVNS. CDR3 DNA sequence: TGTGCCAGCAGTGCCTACAGGGGTAGTGAAAAACTGTTTTTT. It is translated as CASSAYRGSEKLFF.

The chain combines TRBV6-5 with TRBJ2-7; possibly TRBD2 for D (5 bases). Trimming took 4 bases from V and 1 from J, leaving 11 bases between them. There are 14 residues in the CDR3. Per the germline V gene, CDR1 is MNHEY and CDR2 is SVGAGI. Here the CDR3 reads CASSSSGNSYEQYF. CDR3 DNA sequence: TGTGCCAGCAGTTCATCGGGGAATTCCTACGAGCAGTACTTC.

The table lists this clone with a few counts. This sequence joins TRBV4-3 and TRBJ2-1; 10 bases line up with TRBD1. The germline V gene encodes CDR1 LGHNA and CDR2 YSLEER. This CDR3 is built from 12 residues. Trimming removed 0 bases from V and 14 bases from J; junction bases left unmatched: 1. The CDR3 DNA reads as TGCGCCAGCAGCCAAGATGGGACAGGGGAGTTCTTC. This sequence encodes CASSQDGTGEFF.

A few counts support this clone. The chain recombines TRBV29-1 with TRBJ2-7; 7 nucleotides match TRBD1. In germline, CDR1 is SQVTM, CDR2 ANQGSEA. The CDR3 extends over 15 amino acids. J was trimmed by 0 bases and V by 6 bases; bases with no gene match: 11. The CDR3 spells CSVRRQGWGSYEQYF. In nucleotides, the CDR3 is TGCAGCGTGAGACGACAGGGCTGGGGCTCCTACGAGCAGTACTTC.

This clone was observed a handful of times. The chain couples TRBV6-5 to TRBJ1-6; no firm D call. Per germline, CDR1 MNHEY and CDR2 SVGAGI. The V and J ends lost 8 bases and 10 bases respectively, with 21 bases between them. This CDR3 has 15 amino acids. The CDR3 spells CASGREEHRRSPLHF. The CDR3 DNA reads as TGTGCCAGCGGGCGGGAGGAGCACCGGCGATCACCCCTCCACTTT.

The chain couples TRBV30 to TRBJ2-3; D is unresolved. The CDR3 is 15 residues long. Trimming took 0 bases from V and 4 from J, leaving 14 bases between them. The germline V gene has CDR1 GTSNPN and CDR2 SVGIG (reference sequence). The CDR3 reads CAWSVPGLLPDTQYF. The CDR3, as DNA: TGTGCCTGGAGTGTACCCGGGCTGCTGCCAGATACGCAGTATTTT. Full variable domain (remainder filled in from reference TRBV30 and TRBJ2-3): SQTIHQWPATLVQPVGSPLSLECTVEGTSNPNLYWYRQAAGRGLQLLFYSVGIGQISSEVPQNLSASRPQDRQFILSSKKLLLSDSGFYLCAWSVPGLLPDTQYFGPGTRLTVL.